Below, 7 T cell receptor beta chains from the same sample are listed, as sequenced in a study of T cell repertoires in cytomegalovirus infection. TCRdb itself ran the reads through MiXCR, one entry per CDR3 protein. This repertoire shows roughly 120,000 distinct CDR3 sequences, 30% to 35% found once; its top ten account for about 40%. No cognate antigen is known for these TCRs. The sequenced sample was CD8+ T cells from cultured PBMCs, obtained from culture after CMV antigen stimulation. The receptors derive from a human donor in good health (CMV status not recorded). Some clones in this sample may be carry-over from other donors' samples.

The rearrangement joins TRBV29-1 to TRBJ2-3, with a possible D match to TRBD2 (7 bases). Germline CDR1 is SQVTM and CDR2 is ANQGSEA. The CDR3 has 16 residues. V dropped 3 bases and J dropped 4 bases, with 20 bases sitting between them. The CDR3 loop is CSVEGGHRAPPDTQYF. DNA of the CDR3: TGCAGCGTTGAGGGGGGGCACCGGGCCCCACCAGATACGCAGTATTTT.

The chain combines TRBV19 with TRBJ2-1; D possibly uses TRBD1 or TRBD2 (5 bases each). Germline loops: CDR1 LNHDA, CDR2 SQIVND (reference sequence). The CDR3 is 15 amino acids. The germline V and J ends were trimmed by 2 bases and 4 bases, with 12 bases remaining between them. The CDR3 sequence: CASSIRGSGYNEQFF. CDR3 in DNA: TGTGCCAGTAGTATAAGGGGCTCGGGGTACAATGAGCAGTTCTTC.

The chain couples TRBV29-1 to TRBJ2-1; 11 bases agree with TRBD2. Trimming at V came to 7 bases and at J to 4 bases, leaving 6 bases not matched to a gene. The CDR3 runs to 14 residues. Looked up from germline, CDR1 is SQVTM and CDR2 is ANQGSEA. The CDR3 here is CSALLAGGYNEQFF. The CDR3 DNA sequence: TGCAGCGCCTTATTAGCGGGGGGGTACAATGAGCAGTTCTTC.

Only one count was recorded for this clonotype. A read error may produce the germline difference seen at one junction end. CDR3 protein: CASSLSGTVNTEAFF. The CDR3 coding sequence is TGTGCCAGCAGTCTATCCGGGACGGTGAACACTGAAGCTTTCTTT. The chain combines TRBV27 with TRBJ1-1; D is perhaps TRBD1 (5 bases). Germline V gene data show CDR1 as MNHEY and CDR2 as SMNVEV (reference sequence). This CDR3 has 15 residues.

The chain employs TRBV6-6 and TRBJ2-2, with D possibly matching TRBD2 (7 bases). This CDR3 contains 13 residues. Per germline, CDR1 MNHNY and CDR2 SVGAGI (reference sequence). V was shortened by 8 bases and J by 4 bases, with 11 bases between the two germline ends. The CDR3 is CASWGGLTGELFF. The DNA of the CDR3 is TGTGCCAGCTGGGGGGGGCTCACCGGGGAGCTGTTTTTT.

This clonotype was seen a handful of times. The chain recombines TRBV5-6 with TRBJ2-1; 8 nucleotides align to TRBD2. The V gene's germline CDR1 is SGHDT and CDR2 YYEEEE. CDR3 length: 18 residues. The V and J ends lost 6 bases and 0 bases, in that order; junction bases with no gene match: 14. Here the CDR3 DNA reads TGTGCCAGCATTAATCTAGCAGGGCGGGGGGCCTCCTACAATGAGCAGTTCTTC. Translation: CASINLAGRGASYNEQFF.

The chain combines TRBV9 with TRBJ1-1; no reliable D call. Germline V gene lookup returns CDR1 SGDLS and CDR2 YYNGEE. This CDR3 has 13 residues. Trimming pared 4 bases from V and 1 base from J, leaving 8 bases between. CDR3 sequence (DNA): TGTGCCAGCAGCCCGGGTACGAACACTGAAGCTTTCTTT. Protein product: CASSPGTNTEAFF.